This T cell receptor (beta chain) stems from a study of T-cell reconstitution after alpha-beta-depleted transplantation in children. The CDR3 length is 16 residues. V shed 2 bases and J 0 bases; nucleotides not matched to a gene: 6. Germline V gene lookup returns CDR1 LGHNA and CDR2 YSLEER. This clonotype was counted at least ten times. The TCRbeta library was prepared with unique molecular identifiers. TCRdb itself ran the PCR reads through MiXCR, one entry per CDR3 protein. The data show around 93,000 distinct CDR3 sequences, roughly 8.3% seen once. The input for sequencing was PBMCs from the stem cell graft donor, taken from the stem cell graft. The sequence was collected from a human donor who donated a stem cell graft to a child with congenital amegakaryocytic thrombocytopenia. This chain links TRBV4-3 with TRBJ2-5; 7 nucleotides match TRBD2. CDR3 DNA: TGCGCCAGCAGCCAATCGGGGGGTTCGTACCAAGAGACCCAGTACTTC. Its protein is CASSQSGGSYQETQYF.